One and the same sample provided the 32 T cell receptor beta chains below, sequenced in a study of T cell responses to AZD1222 COVID-19 vaccine. Sequencing used immunoSEQ multiplex PCR; TCRdb keeps in-frame clones, though not all of them. The data contain some 150,000 clones, around nine tenths of them singletons. Sequencing was performed on peripheral blood, taken on day 0 of AZD1222 vaccination. The receptors were gathered from an adult in good health.

The rearrangement uses TRBV6-2 or TRBV6-3 and TRBJ1-1, with D possibly being TRBD1 (5 bases). The CDR3 consists of 15 residues. Looked up from germline, CDR1 is MNHEY and CDR2 is SVGEGT. The V end was cut by 5 bases, the J end by 4 bases, with 17 bases between. The CDR3 here is CASSRGGEGSTEAFF. CDR3 nucleotides: TGTGCCAGCAGTCGGGGTGGAGAGGGGAGCACTGAAGCTTTCTTT.

The V gene is TRBV28, the J gene TRBJ1-2; D gene ambiguous. V was shortened by 7 bases and J by 4 bases, with 10 bases between the two germline ends. Germline V gene sequence: CDR1 MDHEN, CDR2 SYDVKM. The CDR3 loop spans 12 amino acids. CDR3 sequence: CASTRSVYGYTF. DNA for the CDR3: TGTGCCAGCACGCGTTCGGTCTATGGCTACACCTTC.

The V gene is TRBV3-1 (or the pseudogene TRBV3-2), the J gene TRBJ2-7, with D maybe TRBD2 (7 bases). The CDR3 runs to 15 residues. V was shortened by 0 bases and J by 5 bases, with 14 bases between the two germline ends. The germline CDR1 and CDR2 sequences are LGHDT and YNNKEL (reference sequence). CDR3 bases: TGTGCCAGCAGCCAAGAGCTGAGGGGGGGGCACGAGCAGTACTTC. Translated: CASSQELRGGHEQYF.

The chain recombines TRBV6-2 or TRBV6-3 with TRBJ1-1; TRBD1 is a possible D gene (6 bases). The CDR3 is 12 residues long. The germline V and J ends were trimmed by 4 bases and 9 bases, with 12 bases remaining between them. Germline V CDR1 and CDR2: MNHEY, SVGEGT. CDR3 nucleotide sequence: TGTGCCAGCAGTTTAGGGAGGGGGAAAGCTTTCTTT. Its translation is CASSLGRGKAFF.

The rearrangement uses TRBV27 and TRBJ2-2, with TRBD2 identical over 7 bases. The germline V gene encodes CDR1 MNHEY and CDR2 SMNVEV (reference sequence). V shed 3 bases and J 8 bases; nucleotides not matched to a gene: 6. The CDR3 has 14 residues. The CDR3 sequence: CASSFSRAGGELFF. The CDR3 coding sequence is TGTGCCAGCAGTTTTAGTCGAGCGGGGGGGGAGCTGTTTTTT.

A single count supports this clone. The chain employs TRBV5-1 and TRBJ2-7; TRBD1 is a possible D gene (6 bases). The germline gives CDR1 SGHRS, CDR2 YFSETQ. The CDR3 sequence is 15 residues long. V shed 3 bases and J shed 7 bases, with 20 bases lying between them. CDR3 amino acids: CASSSLGGRVEEQYF. CDR3 nucleotides: TGCGCCAGCAGCTCTCTTGGGGGCCGGGTGGAAGAGCAGTACTTC.

This sequence joins TRBV11-2 and TRBJ2-7; D might be TRBD2 (6 bases). Trimming took off 8 bases at V and 1 base at J, with 9 bases between the two ends. CDR1 and CDR2 (germline): SGHAT, FQNNGV. CDR3 size: 12 residues. This CDR3 is CASSGLSYEQYF. CDR3 in DNA: TGTGCCAGCTCGGGACTGTCCTACGAGCAGTACTTC.

The chain carries TRBV3-1 (or the pseudogene TRBV3-2) and TRBJ2-7; D is unclear. V was cut by 8 bases and J by 2 bases, with 7 bases left in between. The CDR3 has 11 residues. CDR1 is LGHDT, CDR2 YNNKEL, per germline (reference sequence). DNA of the CDR3: TGTGCCAGCGGCGAGACCTACGAGCAGTACTTC. It translates to CASGETYEQYF.

The chain links TRBV4-3 to TRBJ2-5; D may correspond to TRBD1 or TRBD2 (5 bases each). The CDR3 loop spans 15 amino acids. V dropped 4 bases and J dropped 4 bases, with 16 bases sitting between them. CDR1 and CDR2 (germline): LGHNA, YSLEER. The CDR3 sequence is CASSPGTPAGETQYF. CDR3 in DNA: TGCGCCAGCAGCCCCGGGACCCCCGCGGGAGAGACCCAGTACTTC.

This chain joins TRBV7-8 and TRBJ1-1, with 7 bases that match TRBD1. The CDR3 runs to 15 residues. In germline, CDR1 is SGHVS, CDR2 FQNEAQ. V dropped 5 bases and J dropped 1; count of bases not matched to a gene: 7. The CDR3 DNA sequence: TGTGCCAGCAGCAGAGCGACAGGGTCGAACACTGAAGCTTTCTTT. As protein: CASSRATGSNTEAFF.

The V gene is TRBV9, the J gene TRBJ2-7; perhaps TRBD1 as D (6 bases). The CDR3 runs 15 residues. V was shortened by 4 bases and J by 4 bases, with 18 bases between the two germline ends. Per germline, CDR1 SGDLS and CDR2 YYNGEE. CDR3 region: CASSFRTDPKYEQYF. The DNA of the CDR3 is TGTGCCAGCAGCTTCCGGACAGATCCGAAGTACGAGCAGTACTTC. Using reference TRBV9 and TRBJ2-7 for the parts outside the CDR3, the full variable domain is DSGVTQTPKHLITATGQRVTLRCSPRSGDLSVYWYQQSLDQGLQFLIQYYNGEERAKGNILERFSAQQFPDLHSELNLSSLELGDSALYFCASSFRTDPKYEQYFGPGTRLTVT.

This clone has a single count. This rearrangement joins TRBV28 to TRBJ1-4; TRBD1 might be the D (5 bases). Trimming removed 3 bases at V and 6 bases at J, with 17 bases between. Germline loops: CDR1 MDHEN, CDR2 SYDVKM. The CDR3 is 16 amino acids. CDR3 nucleotide sequence: TGTGCCAGCAGTTTTACCCTGGGACGCCTAGATGAAAAACTGTTTTTT. The encoded protein is CASSFTLGRLDEKLFF.

V and J are TRBV19 and TRBJ2-3, with TRBD2 matching over 8 bases. Unmatched junction bases numbered 5, after V lost 7 bases and J lost 2 bases. Germline V gene lookup returns CDR1 LNHDA and CDR2 SQIVND (reference sequence). The CDR3 is 14 residues long. Here the CDR3 DNA reads TGTGCCAGTAAACGGGGACTAGACACAGATACGCAGTATTTT. This encodes CASKRGLDTDTQYF.

The chain uses TRBV29-1 and TRBJ2-1; D not certain. Per germline, CDR1 SQVTM and CDR2 ANQGSEA. The CDR3 totals 15 residues. V was trimmed by 6 bases and J by 4 bases, leaving 19 bases between them. CDR3 residues: CSVYVPPASYNEQFF. CDR3 sequence (DNA): TGCAGCGTATATGTCCCCCCGGCCTCTTACAATGAGCAGTTCTTC.

This chain connects TRBV15 to TRBJ2-3; unclear D gene. Trimming took off 2 bases at V and 3 bases at J, with 15 bases between the two ends. The CDR3 extends over 16 amino acids. Germline V lookup: CDR1 LNHNV, CDR2 YYDKDF (reference sequence). This CDR3 is CATSRSTDTLTDTQYF. In DNA, the CDR3 is TGTGCCACCAGCAGATCCACAGATACTCTAACAGATACGCAGTATTTT.

The rearrangement links TRBV9 to TRBJ2-1, with TRBD1 as a possible D gene (6 bases). The CDR3 consists of 16 residues. Trimming pared 4 bases from V and 0 bases from J, leaving 14 bases between. Per the germline V gene, CDR1 is SGDLS and CDR2 is YYNGEE. This CDR3 reads CASSSSGDSSYNEQFF. CDR3 in DNA: TGTGCCAGCAGCTCGTCAGGGGATAGCTCCTACAATGAGCAGTTCTTC. Looking up the rest from reference TRBV9 and TRBJ2-1 gives the full variable domain: DSGVTQTPKHLITATGQRVTLRCSPRSGDLSVYWYQQSLDQGLQFLIQYYNGEERAKGNILERFSAQQFPDLHSELNLSSLELGDSALYFCASSSSGDSSYNEQFFGPGTRLTVL.

The J gene is TRBJ2-4, the V gene TRBV10-1; D possibly corresponds to TRBD1 (7 bases). This CDR3 has 13 residues. Germline V gene data show CDR1 as WNHNN and CDR2 as SYGVQD (reference sequence). The germline V and J ends were trimmed by 0 bases and 8 bases, with 8 bases remaining between them. The CDR3 region has the DNA TGCGCCAGCAGTGAGTCCAGGGGGGACATTCAGTACTTC. It translates to CASSESRGDIQYF.

The chain uses TRBV4-1 and TRBJ2-2; TRBD2 aligns across 12 bases. This CDR3 is 16 amino acids long. V lost 3 bases to trimming and J lost 5 bases; unmatched junction nucleotides: 4. CDR1 is MGHRA and CDR2 is YSYEKL in the germline V gene. The CDR3 DNA sequence: TGCGCCAGCAGCCAGACCGGGACTAGCGGGACCGGGGAGCTGTTTTTT. Amino acids: CASSQTGTSGTGELFF.

The chain links TRBV7-3 to TRBJ2-3, with 9 positions matching TRBD2. The germline V gene has CDR1 SGHTA and CDR2 FQGTGA. With V trimmed by 2 bases and J by 11 bases, 8 bases remained unmatched. The CDR3 has 14 residues. The CDR3: CASSLVAGGPGQYF. As DNA, the CDR3 is TGTGCCAGCAGCTTAGTGGCGGGAGGGCCCGGGCAGTATTTT.

This clone was counted a few times. The chain couples TRBV27 to TRBJ2-7, with D unclear. V was pared by 5 bases and J by 0 bases, with 8 bases between. CDR1 MNHEY and CDR2 SMNVEV come from the germline V gene (reference sequence). The CDR3 extends over 13 amino acids. The CDR3 region has the DNA TGTGCCAGCAGTCGTACTTCCTCCTACGAGCAGTACTTC. Encoded protein: CASSRTSSYEQYF.

This rearrangement joins TRBV20-1 to TRBJ2-5; possible D gene TRBD2, 6 bases. CDR3 length: 14 amino acids. Trimming shortened V by 3 bases and J by 6 bases, and 17 bases separated the two germline ends. Germline assignment: CDR1 DFQATT and CDR2 SNEGSKA (reference sequence). In DNA form, the CDR3 reads TGCAGTGCTAGTAGGGGCTTAGCGGAGCAGACCCAGTACTTC. This sequence encodes CSASRGLAEQTQYF.

This sequence joins TRBV5-6 and TRBJ2-6, with D unclear. The CDR3 has 14 residues. Germline assignment: CDR1 SGHDT and CDR2 YYEEEE. V dropped 2 bases and J dropped 3 bases, with 6 bases sitting between them. The CDR3 reads CASSFWGGANVLTF. The CDR3 coding sequence is TGTGCCAGCAGCTTCTGGGGTGGGGCCAACGTCCTGACTTTC. Variable domain in full (rest from reference TRBV5-6 and TRBJ2-6): DAGVTQSPTHLIKTRGQQVTLRCSPKSGHDTVSWYQQALGQGPQFIFQYYEEEERQRGNFPDRFSGHQFPNYSSELNVNALLLGDSALYLCASSFWGGANVLTFGAGSRLTVL.

This sequence joins TRBV7-9 and TRBJ1-2, with 7 bases lining up with TRBD1. Germline assignment: CDR1 SEHNR and CDR2 FQNEAQ (reference sequence). J lost 7 bases, V lost 4 bases, and 3 bases had no gene match. The CDR3 covers 12 residues. The CDR3 is CASSWHRGGYTF. For the CDR3, the DNA is TGTGCCAGCAGCTGGCACAGGGGTGGCTACACCTTC.

CDR3 loop: CASGFRRGLRANEKLFF. The DNA of the CDR3 is TGTGCTAGTGGTTTCCGGAGGGGGCTGCGGGCTAATGAAAAACTGTTTTTT. The chain links TRBV12-5 to TRBJ1-4; 7 bases match TRBD1. The germline CDR1 and CDR2 sequences are LGHNT and FRNRAP. There are 17 residues in the CDR3. The V and J ends lost 3 bases and 3 bases, in that order; junction bases with no gene match: 10.

The chain joins TRBV7-2 to TRBJ2-1; TRBD2 aligns across 13 bases. Germline CDR1 is SGHTA and CDR2 is FQGNSA. Trimming cost V 3 bases and J 7 bases; bases outside gene matches: 6. CDR3 length: 16 residues. Written as DNA, the CDR3 is TGTGCCAGCAGCTTGCGGACTAGCGGGAGAGGAAATGAGCAGTTCTTC. Its translation: CASSLRTSGRGNEQFF.

The rearrangement uses TRBV13 and TRBJ1-2, with D tentatively TRBD1 (5 bases). CDR1 and CDR2 (germline): PRHDT, FYEKMQ (reference sequence). V was trimmed by 2 bases and J by 4 bases, leaving 23 bases between them. This CDR3 has 18 amino acids. The CDR3 region has the DNA TGTGCCAGCAGCTTATTAGCCCCCCGGGAGGGGTCCTCCTATGGCTACACCTTC. Encoded protein: CASSLLAPREGSSYGYTF.

The chain employs TRBV19 and TRBJ1-2; no firm D call. Germline CDR1 is LNHDA and CDR2 is SQIVND (reference sequence). V shed 2 bases and J shed 9 bases, with 10 bases lying between them. The CDR3 runs 12 residues. The CDR3 sequence is CASSIPGNRYTF. The CDR3 coding sequence is TGTGCCAGTAGTATACCGGGTAATCGCTACACCTTC.

This clone has a single count. DNA of the CDR3: TGTGCCAGCAGTCCCAGCGGGAGTGAAAACAATGAGCAGTTCTTC. It specifies CASSPSGSENNEQFF. The chain recombines TRBV28 with TRBJ2-1; 8 nucleotides agree with TRBD2. The CDR3 covers 15 residues. The germline V gene has CDR1 MDHEN and CDR2 SYDVKM. Trimming cost V 5 bases and J 5 bases; bases outside gene matches: 8.

The CDR3 loop is CATSSQIKGTYEQYF. Written as DNA, the CDR3 is TGTGCCACCAGCAGTCAAATTAAGGGTACCTACGAGCAGTACTTC. The genes are TRBV15 and TRBJ2-7; no clear D. CDR1 and CDR2 (germline): LNHNV, YYDKDF (reference sequence). V dropped 3 bases and J dropped 2 bases, with 14 bases sitting between them. This CDR3 contains 15 residues.

The chain couples TRBV5-1 to TRBJ1-4, with 8 bases lining up with TRBD1. CDR1 and CDR2 (germline): SGHRS, YFSETQ. The CDR3 consists of 14 residues. The ends lost 0 bases at V and 5 bases at J; junction bases unmatched: 0. The CDR3 DNA sequence: TGCGCCAGCAGCTTGGGGACAGGGAATGAAAAACTGTTTTTT. Protein product: CASSLGTGNEKLFF.

This chain connects TRBV7-6 to TRBJ1-2; 9 nucleotides line up with TRBD1. The germline CDR1 and CDR2 sequences are SGHVS and FNYEAQ. J was trimmed by 5 bases and V by 6 bases; bases with no gene match: 10. The CDR3 loop spans 15 amino acids. The CDR3 is CASRPSTGGDYGYTF. The CDR3 region has the DNA TGTGCCAGCAGACCATCCACAGGGGGCGATTATGGCTACACCTTC.

This clone occurred once. V is TRBV2 and J is TRBJ2-5; 9 bases agree with TRBD1. CDR3 length equals 14 residues. Germline CDR1 and CDR2: SNHLY and FYNNEI. The junction had 6 bases not matched to a gene; V was cut back by 8 bases and J by 2 bases. The CDR3 sequence is CASGDRAYQETQYF. For the CDR3, the DNA is TGTGCCAGCGGGGACAGGGCATATCAAGAGACCCAGTACTTC.